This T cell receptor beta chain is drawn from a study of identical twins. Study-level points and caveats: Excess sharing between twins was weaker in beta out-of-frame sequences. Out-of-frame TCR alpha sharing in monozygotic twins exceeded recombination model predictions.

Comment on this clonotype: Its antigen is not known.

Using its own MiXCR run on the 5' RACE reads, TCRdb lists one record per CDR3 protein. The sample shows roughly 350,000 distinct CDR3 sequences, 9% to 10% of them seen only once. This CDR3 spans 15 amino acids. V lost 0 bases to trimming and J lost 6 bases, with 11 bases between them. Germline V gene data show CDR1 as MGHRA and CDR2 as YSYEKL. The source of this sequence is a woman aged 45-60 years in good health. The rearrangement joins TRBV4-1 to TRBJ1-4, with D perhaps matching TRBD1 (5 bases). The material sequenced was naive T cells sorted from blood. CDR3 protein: CASSQDGGGDEKLFF. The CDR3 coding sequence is TGCGCCAGCAGCCAAGATGGAGGAGGGGATGAAAAACTGTTTTTT.